The 9 T cell receptor beta chains given below trace back to one sample, sequenced in a study of cytomegalovirus exposure and HLA in healthy donors. The data were produced by immunoSEQ multiplex PCR, yet TCRdb's version contains in-frame clones alone and is incomplete. The top ten hold roughly 5.2% of the sample, which has around 45,000 clones, about 94% seen once. The source material was PBMCs. These receptors were taken from a man between 18 and 35 years old in good health and CMV-seronegative.

The J gene is TRBJ2-1, the V gene TRBV7-9; D ambiguous. Germline V gene lookup returns CDR1 SEHNR and CDR2 FQNEAQ (reference sequence). The CDR3 spans 14 residues. Trimming stripped 1 base from V and 5 bases from J, with 9 bases between. Here the CDR3 DNA reads TGTGCCAGCAGCTTAGGGCGGCCCAACAATGAGCAGTTCTTC. It yields the protein CASSLGRPNNEQFF.

The J gene is TRBJ2-7, the V gene TRBV5-6; the match to TRBD1 covers 10 bases. Germline CDR1 SGHDT, CDR2 YYEEEE. The CDR3 is 15 residues long. With V trimmed by 5 bases and J by 2 bases, 7 bases remained unmatched. Written as DNA, the CDR3 is TGTGCCAGCAGTTCTGACAGGGGGCTCCCCTACGAGCAGTACTTC. It translates to CASSSDRGLPYEQYF.

This clone was detected once. The sample has other DNA sequences that encode this CDR3 too. The CDR3 DNA reads TGTGCCAGCAGTGGGACTAGCGGGAGCTACAATGAGCAGTTCTTC. Translation: CASSGTSGSYNEQFF. The genes are TRBV6-4 and TRBJ2-1; 13 positions agree with TRBD2. The V gene's germline CDR1 is MRHNA and CDR2 SNTAGT. Losses at the gene ends were 4 bases for V and 3 bases for J; bases not matched to a gene: 0. The CDR3 consists of 15 residues.

The rearrangement uses TRBV29-1 and TRBJ2-5, with D possibly matching TRBD2 (5 bases). This CDR3 has 12 residues. Per the germline V gene, CDR1 is SQVTM and CDR2 is ANQGSEA. V was pared by 4 bases and J by 2 bases, with 8 bases between. In DNA form, the CDR3 reads TGCAGCGTTGGGAGGTCGCAAGAGACCCAGTACTTC. Translating it yields CSVGRSQETQYF.

This clone was observed once. The J gene is TRBJ2-1, the V gene TRBV11-2; D remains unclear. The CDR3 contains 11 residues. Germline CDR1 reads SGHAT; CDR2 reads FQNNGV. The V and J ends lost 8 bases and 8 bases respectively, with 10 bases between them. DNA for the CDR3: TGTGCCAGCTCCGTCCGGTATGAGCAGTTCTTC. The encoded protein is CASSVRYEQFF.

V usage is TRBV28 and J usage is TRBJ1-3; D may be TRBD1 (5 bases). With 6 bases removed from V and 0 bases from J, the gap between germline ends came to 21 bases. Germline-derived CDR1 and CDR2 are MDHEN and SYDVKM. The CDR3 has 18 amino acids. The CDR3 region is CASRPRWGVPSSGNTIYF. In nucleotides, the CDR3 is TGTGCCAGCAGGCCCCGGTGGGGGGTCCCAAGCTCTGGAAACACCATATATTTT.

The V call is TRBV7-2, the J call TRBJ2-7; weak D call: TRBD1 (6 bases). V lost 3 bases and J lost 5, with 17 bases in between. The length of the CDR3 is 15 residues. Germline loops: CDR1 SGHTA, CDR2 FQGNSA. The CDR3, as DNA: TGTGCCAGCAGCTTGGTCTTTGGGTACAGGGACGAGCAGTACTTC. Protein product: CASSLVFGYRDEQYF.

The CDR3 loop reads CASSIDRTDYGYTF. The CDR3 DNA reads TGTGCCAGTAGTATAGATCGAACAGACTATGGCTACACCTTC. V gene TRBV19 combines with J gene TRBJ1-2, with no clear D. V lost 0 bases to trimming and J lost 3 bases, with 8 bases between them. CDR1 is LNHDA, CDR2 SQIVND, per germline (reference sequence). The CDR3 runs 14 residues. Full variable domain (remainder filled in from reference TRBV19 and TRBJ1-2): DGGITQSPKYLFRKEGQNVTLSCEQNLNHDAMYWYRQDPGQGLRLIYYSQIVNDFQKGDIAEGYSVSREKKESFPLTVTSAQKNPTAFYLCASSIDRTDYGYTFGSGTRLTVV.

The V call is TRBV4-2, the J call TRBJ2-5, with 8 bases lining up with TRBD2. V lost 0 bases to trimming and J lost 1 base; unmatched junction nucleotides: 7. Germline V lookup: CDR1 LGHNA, CDR2 YNFKEQ. This CDR3 has 17 amino acids. CDR3 in DNA: TGTGCCAGCAGCCAAGAAGCAGCGGGAGATCTCCAAGAGACCCAGTACTTC. It yields the protein CASSQEAAGDLQETQYF.